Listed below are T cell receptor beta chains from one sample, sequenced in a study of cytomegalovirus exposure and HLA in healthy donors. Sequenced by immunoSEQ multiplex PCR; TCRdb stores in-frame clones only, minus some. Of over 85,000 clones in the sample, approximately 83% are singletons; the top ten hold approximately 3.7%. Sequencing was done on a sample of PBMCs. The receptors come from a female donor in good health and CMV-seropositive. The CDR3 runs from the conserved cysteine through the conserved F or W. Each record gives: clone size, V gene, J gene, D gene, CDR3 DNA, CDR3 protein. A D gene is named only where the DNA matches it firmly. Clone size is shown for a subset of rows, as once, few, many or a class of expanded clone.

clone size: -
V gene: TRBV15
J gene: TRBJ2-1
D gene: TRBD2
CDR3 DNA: TGTGCCACCAGCAGAGATCGTGGGAGCGGGGCAGGGGAGCAGTTCTTC
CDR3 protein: CATSRDRGSGAGEQFF

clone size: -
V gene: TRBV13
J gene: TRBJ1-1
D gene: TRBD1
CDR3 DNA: TGTGCCAGCACCATTACAGGGGTCACTGAAGCTTTCTTT
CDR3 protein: CASTITGVTEAFF

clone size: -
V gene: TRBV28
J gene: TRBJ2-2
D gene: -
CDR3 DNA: TGTGCCAGCAGCCTACTTTGGGGACTTGGCGGGGAGCTGGTTTTT
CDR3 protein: CASSLLWGLGGELVF

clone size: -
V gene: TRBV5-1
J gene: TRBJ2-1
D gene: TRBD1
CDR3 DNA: TGCGCCAGCAGCTTGGGTTCCCGACAGGGATGGGATGAGCAGTTCTTC
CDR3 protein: CASSLGSRQGWDEQFF

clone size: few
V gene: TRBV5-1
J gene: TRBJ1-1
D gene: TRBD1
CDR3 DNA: TGCGCCAGCAGCGGGAATGGACAGGGGAACACTGAAGCTTTCTTT
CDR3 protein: CASSGNGQGNTEAFF

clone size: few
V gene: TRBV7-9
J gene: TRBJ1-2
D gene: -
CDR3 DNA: TGTGCCAGCAGCTTGGGGGCAGGCAACCACTATGGCTACACCTTC
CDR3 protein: CASSLGAGNHYGYTF

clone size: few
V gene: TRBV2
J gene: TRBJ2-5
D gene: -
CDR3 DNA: TGTGCCAGCAGTGCTTTGATGGTTGAGCGGTCAGAGACCCAGTACTTC
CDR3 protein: CASSALMVERSETQYF

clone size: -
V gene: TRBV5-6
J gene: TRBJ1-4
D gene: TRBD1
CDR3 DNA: TGTGCCAGTTGGGAATGGACAGGGATTCCAGCTAATGAAAAACTGTTTTTT
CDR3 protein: CASWEWTGIPANEKLFF

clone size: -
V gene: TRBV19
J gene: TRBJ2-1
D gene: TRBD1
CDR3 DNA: TGTGCCAGTAGGAGAGACAGGGGCGGCAACAATGAGCAGTTCTTC
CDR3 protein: CASRRDRGGNNEQFF

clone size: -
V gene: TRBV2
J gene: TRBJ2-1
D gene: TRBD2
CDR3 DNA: TGTGCCAGCAGTATAGTAAACGGGAGGGCATCCTACAATGAGCAGTTCTTC
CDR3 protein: CASSIVNGRASYNEQFF

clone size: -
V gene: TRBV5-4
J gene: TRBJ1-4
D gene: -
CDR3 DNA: TGTGCCAGCAGCGCCTGGACAGCCGCAACTAATGAAAAACTGTTTTTT
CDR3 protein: CASSAWTAATNEKLFF

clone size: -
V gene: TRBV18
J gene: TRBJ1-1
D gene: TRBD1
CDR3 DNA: TGTGCCAGCTCACCCTACCCCAGGGGGATCAACACTGAAGCTTTCTTT
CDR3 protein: CASSPYPRGINTEAFF

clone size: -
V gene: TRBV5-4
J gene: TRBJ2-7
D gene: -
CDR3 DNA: TGTGCCAGCAGCGCGGGTTCTCTGGAGCAGTACTTC
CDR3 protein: CASSAGSLEQYF

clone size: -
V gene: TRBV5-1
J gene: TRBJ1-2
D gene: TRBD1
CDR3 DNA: TGCGCCAGCAGCTTGGAGGGACAGGGCTATGGCTACACCTTC
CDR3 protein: CASSLEGQGYGYTF

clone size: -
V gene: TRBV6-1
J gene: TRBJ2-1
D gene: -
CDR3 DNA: TGTGCCAGCAGTGAATGGGGGGACGGGAGCCATTTTGAGCAGTTCTTC
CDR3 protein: CASSEWGDGSHFEQFF

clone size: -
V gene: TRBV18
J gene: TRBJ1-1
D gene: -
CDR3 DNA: TGTGCCAGCTCACCGGACCAAACCGGGAATAGGGAAGCTTTCTTT
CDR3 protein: CASSPDQTGNREAFF

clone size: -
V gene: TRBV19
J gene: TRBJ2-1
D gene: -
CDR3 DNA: TGTGCCAGTAGTAGCGGACCGGGAAAGCAGTTCTTC
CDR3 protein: CASSSGPGKQFF

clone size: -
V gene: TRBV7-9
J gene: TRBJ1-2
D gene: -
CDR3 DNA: TGTGCCAGCAGCTTAACCCTCTCCGACCGACAAGCCTTCTATGGCTACACCTTC
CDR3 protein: CASSLTLSDRQAFYGYTF

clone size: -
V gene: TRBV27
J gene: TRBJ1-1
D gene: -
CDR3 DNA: TGTGCCAGCAGTTTATTGACAGCTCTTCTCATGAACACTGAAGCTTTCTTT
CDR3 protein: CASSLLTALLMNTEAFF

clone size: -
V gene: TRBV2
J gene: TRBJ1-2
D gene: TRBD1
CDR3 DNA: TGTGCCAGCAGACCCGGGACAGGGGAATTCTATGGCTACACCTTC
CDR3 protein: CASRPGTGEFYGYTF

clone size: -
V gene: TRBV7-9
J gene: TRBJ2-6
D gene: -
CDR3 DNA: TGTGCCAGCAGCTATGCGGTATCTGGGGCCAACGTCCTGACTTTC
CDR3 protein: CASSYAVSGANVLTF

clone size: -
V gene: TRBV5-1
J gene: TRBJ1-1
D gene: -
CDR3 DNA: TGCGCCAGCAGCGGTGGGGGCAAGGAAAGGAACACTGAAGCTTTCTTT
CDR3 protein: CASSGGGKERNTEAFF

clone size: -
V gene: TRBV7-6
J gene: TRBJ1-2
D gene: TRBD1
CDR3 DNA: TGTGCCAGCAGCCCAACCTGGGGCAGGGGGTCCGTCTACACCTTC
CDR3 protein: CASSPTWGRGSVYTF

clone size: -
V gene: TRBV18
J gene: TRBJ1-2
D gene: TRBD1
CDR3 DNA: TGTGCCAGCTTCCCTTCAGGGGGGTATGGCTACACCTTC
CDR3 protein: CASFPSGGYGYTF

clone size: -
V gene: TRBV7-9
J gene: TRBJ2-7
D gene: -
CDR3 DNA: TGTGCCAGCAGCGGGGCGGAAGGACGGCACTCCTACGAGCAGTACTTC
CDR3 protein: CASSGAEGRHSYEQYF

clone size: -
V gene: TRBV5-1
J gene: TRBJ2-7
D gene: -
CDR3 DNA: TGCGCCAGCAGCTTTTCTCCGACTAGCTACGAGCAGTACTTC
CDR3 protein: CASSFSPTSYEQYF

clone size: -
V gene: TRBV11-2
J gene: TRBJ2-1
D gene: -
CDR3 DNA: TGTGCCAGCAGCTTAGTCGATAGCTCCTACAATGAGCAGTTCTTC
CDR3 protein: CASSLVDSSYNEQFF

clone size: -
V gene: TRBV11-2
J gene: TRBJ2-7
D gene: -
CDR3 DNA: TGTGCCAGCAGCTTCCCCTCTACCGGACTGCGCTACGAGCAGTACTTC
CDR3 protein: CASSFPSTGLRYEQYF

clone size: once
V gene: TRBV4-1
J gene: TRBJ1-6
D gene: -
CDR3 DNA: TGCGCCAGCAGCCGGACGACAGATTTGCTTTCACCCCTCCACTTT
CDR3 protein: CASSRTTDLLSPLHF

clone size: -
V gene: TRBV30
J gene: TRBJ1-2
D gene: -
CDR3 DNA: TGTGCCTGGACCGCAGGGGCAGGGAACTATGGCTACACCTTC
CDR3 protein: CAWTAGAGNYGYTF

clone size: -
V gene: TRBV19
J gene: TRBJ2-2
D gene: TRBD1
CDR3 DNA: TGTGCCAGTAGCCACAAGGGACAGGGCTGGGTCACGAACACCGGGGAGCTGTTTTTT
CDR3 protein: CASSHKGQGWVTNTGELFF

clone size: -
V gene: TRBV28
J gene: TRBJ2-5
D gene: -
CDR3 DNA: TGTGCCAGCACCCCGGTGGGCGGGAAAGAGACCCAGTACTTC
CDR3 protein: CASTPVGGKETQYF

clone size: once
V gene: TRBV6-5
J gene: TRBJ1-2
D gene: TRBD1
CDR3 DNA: TGTGCCAGCAGCCGGACAGGGGGTGGCTATGGCTACACCTTC
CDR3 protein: CASSRTGGGYGYTF

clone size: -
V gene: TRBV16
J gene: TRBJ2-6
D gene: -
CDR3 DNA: TGTGCCAGCAGCCTCAGGGGAGGGGCTGGGGCCAACGTCCTGACTTTC
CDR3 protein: CASSLRGGAGANVLTF

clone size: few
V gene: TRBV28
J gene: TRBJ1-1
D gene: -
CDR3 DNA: TGTGCCAGCAGCCCCCCCATAGCTGAGGGGGTAAGGCCGAACACTGAAGCTTTCTTT
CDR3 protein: CASSPPIAEGVRPNTEAFF

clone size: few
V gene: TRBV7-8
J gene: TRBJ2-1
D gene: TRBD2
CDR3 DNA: TGTGCCAGCAGCGCTAGCGGGAACAACAATGAGCAGTTCTTC
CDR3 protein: CASSASGNNNEQFF

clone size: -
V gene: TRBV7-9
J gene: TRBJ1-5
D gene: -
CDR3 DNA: TGTGCCAGCAGCAACGCGGGGGGGCAGCCCCAGCATTTT
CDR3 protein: CASSNAGGQPQHF

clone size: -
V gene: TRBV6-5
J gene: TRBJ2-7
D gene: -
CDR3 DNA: TGTGCCAGCAGTGATAGCGACGAGCAGTACTTC
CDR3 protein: CASSDSDEQYF

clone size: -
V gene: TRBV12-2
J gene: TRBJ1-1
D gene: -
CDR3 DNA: TGTGCAAGTCACTCCAGCCGGGACATCGGGAACACTGAAGCTTTCTTT
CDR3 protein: CASHSSRDIGNTEAFF

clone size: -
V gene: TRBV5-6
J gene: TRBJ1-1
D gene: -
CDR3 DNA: TGTGCCAGCAGCCCGGAGTCAAGCACTGAAGCTTTCTTT
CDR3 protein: CASSPESSTEAFF

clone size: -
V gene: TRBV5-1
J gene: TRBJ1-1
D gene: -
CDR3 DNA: TGCGCCAGCAGCTTGGAAGGCGGGACTCGAGGAGGCACTGAAGCTTTCTTT
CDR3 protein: CASSLEGGTRGGTEAFF

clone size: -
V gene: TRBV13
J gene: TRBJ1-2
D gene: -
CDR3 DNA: TGTGCCAGCAGCTCGACCGGGGGTAGTGGCTACACCTTC
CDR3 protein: CASSSTGGSGYTF